This record covers a single TCR beta chain. Only in-frame clones appear in the TCRdb table, and some are missing; sequencing was by immunoSEQ multiplex PCR. In the table there are 100,000 or so clones, roughly 86% of which are singletons. CDR3 length: 12 amino acids. Germline-derived CDR1 and CDR2 are LNHDA and SQIVND (reference sequence). Between the trimmed V and J ends, which lost 8 bases and 3 bases, there was a span of 11 bases. The data stem from a study of cytomegalovirus exposure and HLA in healthy donors. Material for sequencing was PBMCs. J is TRBJ2-7 and V is TRBV19; D possibly corresponds to TRBD1 (6 bases). The TCR was taken from a woman aged 18-30 years in good health and CMV-seropositive. CDR3 amino acids: CASGYRDYEQYF. Written as DNA, the CDR3 is TGTGCCAGTGGCTACAGGGACTACGAGCAGTACTTC.